This T cell receptor (beta chain) was retrieved from a study of shared clonotypes between healthy human individuals. Findings and limits, study-wide: Against clonotypes common to all four donors, non-shared ones had lower generation probabilities. Apart from blood, nothing was sampled; tissue repertoires likely differ.

As regards this clone: What it recognizes is unknown.

Germline lookup yields CDR1 KGHSH and CDR2 LQKENI. The V and J ends lost 3 bases and 7 bases respectively, with 12 bases between them. The CDR3 is 14 residues long. The assay was immunoSEQ multiplex PCR, and TCRdb's table has in-frame clones only and misses some. The sample carries 1,500,000 or so clones, more than 95% recorded once. This chain uses TRBV18 with TRBJ2-2; TRBD1 might be the D (5 bases). Sequencing was done on a sample of naive CD4+ T cells sorted from blood. Subset described: CD45RA+ positively selected. This clonotype was sampled from a man aged 30 to 45 in good health. The CDR3 sequence is CASSPPQGIGELFF. The CDR3 bases are TGTGCCAGCTCACCTCCGCAGGGTATCGGGGAGCTGTTTTTT. The full variable domain, with the rest looked up from reference TRBV18 and TRBJ2-2, is NAGVMQNPRHLVRRRGQEARLRCSPMKGHSHVYWYRQLPEEGLKFMVYLQKENIIDESGMPKERFSAEFPKEGPSILRIQQVVRGDSAAYFCASSPPQGIGELFFGEGSRLTVL.